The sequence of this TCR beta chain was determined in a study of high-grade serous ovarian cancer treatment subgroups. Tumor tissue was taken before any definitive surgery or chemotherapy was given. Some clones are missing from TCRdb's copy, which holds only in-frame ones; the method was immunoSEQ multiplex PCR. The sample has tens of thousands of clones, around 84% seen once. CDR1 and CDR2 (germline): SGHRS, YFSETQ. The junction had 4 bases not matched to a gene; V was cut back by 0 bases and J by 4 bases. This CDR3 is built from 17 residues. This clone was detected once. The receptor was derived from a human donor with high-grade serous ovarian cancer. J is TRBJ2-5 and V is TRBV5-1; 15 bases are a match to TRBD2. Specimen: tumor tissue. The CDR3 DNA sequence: TGCGCCAGCAGCTTGGCGGGACTAGCGGGAGGAGGAGAGACCCAGTACTTC. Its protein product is CASSLAGLAGGGETQYF.